The clone carrying this T cell receptor beta chain was counted between two and nine times. Its antigen is not known. This entry is derived from a study of T cell repertoires in cytomegalovirus infection. Overall study: Selected CMV epitopes included recently identified HLA-C-restricted ones as well as well-studied HLA-B-restricted ones. Matching HLA type and CMV infection were both indicated by public TCR beta signatures. Overall study findings and caveats: Summed public TCR beta family frequency identified CMV carriers bearing the relevant HLA. HLA-C-restricted CMV clonotypes gave the most frequent clonotype in two of eight donors.

Each CDR3 protein is one row after TCRdb ran MiXCR on the reads. The sample lists 650,000 to 850,000 distinct CDR3 sequences, under 35% occurring once. The CDR3 is 15 amino acids. Germline CDR1 is SGHTA and CDR2 is FQGNSA. V shed 1 base and J 2 bases; nucleotides not matched to a gene: 4. Sequenced material: cultured CD8+ T cells from PBMCs, taken from culture after CMV antigen stimulation. The J gene is TRBJ1-2, the V gene TRBV7-2; 7 bases are a match to TRBD1. This sequence originates from a human donor in good health (CMV status not recorded). Some clones in this sample may be carry-over from other donors' samples. The CDR3 spells CASSLEQGPNYGYTF. The CDR3 DNA sequence: TGTGCCAGCAGCTTAGAACAGGGGCCGAACTATGGCTACACCTTC.